This T cell receptor beta chain was sequenced for a study of T cell responses to AZD1222 COVID-19 vaccine. Study results and caveats: Spike was spanned by vaccine-associated CD4 TCRs, which were dominant at 160-218 and 743-854. None of the repertoires were sampled until the peak T cell response had passed. Two AZD1222 doses significantly raised spike-specific TCR breadth and depth over controls. There were mostly white British donors and more females than males, and clonal diversity was possibly underestimated.

Clones were sequenced by immunoSEQ multiplex PCR, and TCRdb holds only the in-frame ones, with some missing. The sample shows about 160,000 clones, around nine tenths of them seen only once. A word on this clone: The antigen is not known.

The specimen was peripheral blood, collected 28 days after the second AZD1222 dose. This clonotype was obtained from an adult who received the AZD1222 COVID-19 vaccine.

Here the CDR3 DNA reads TGTGCCAGCAGCCAAATGACAGGGGGAAACACTGAAGCTTTCTTT. Amino acid sequence: CASSQMTGGNTEAFF. The gene calls are TRBV5-4 and TRBJ1-1; TRBD1 matches 9 bases. The V and J ends lost 4 bases and 2 bases, in that order; junction bases with no gene match: 6. Germline CDR1 and CDR2: SGHNT and YYREEE (reference sequence). The CDR3 runs to 15 residues.